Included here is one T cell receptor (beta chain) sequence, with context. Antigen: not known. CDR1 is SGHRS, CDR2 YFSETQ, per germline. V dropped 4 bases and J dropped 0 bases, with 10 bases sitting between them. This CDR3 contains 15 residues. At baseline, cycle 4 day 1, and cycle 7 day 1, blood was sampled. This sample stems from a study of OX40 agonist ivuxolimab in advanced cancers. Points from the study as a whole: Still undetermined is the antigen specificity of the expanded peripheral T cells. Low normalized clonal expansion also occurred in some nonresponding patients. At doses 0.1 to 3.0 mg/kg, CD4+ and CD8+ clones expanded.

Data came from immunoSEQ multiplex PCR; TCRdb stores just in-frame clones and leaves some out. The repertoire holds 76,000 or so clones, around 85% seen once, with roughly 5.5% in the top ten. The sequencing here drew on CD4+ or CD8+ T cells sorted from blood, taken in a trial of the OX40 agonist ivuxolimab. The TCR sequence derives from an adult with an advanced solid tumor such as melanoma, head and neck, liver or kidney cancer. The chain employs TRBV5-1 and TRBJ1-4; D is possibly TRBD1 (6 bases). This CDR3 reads CASSLTGSTNEKLFF. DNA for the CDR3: TGCGCCAGCAGCCTGACAGGTTCAACTAATGAAAAACTGTTTTTT.